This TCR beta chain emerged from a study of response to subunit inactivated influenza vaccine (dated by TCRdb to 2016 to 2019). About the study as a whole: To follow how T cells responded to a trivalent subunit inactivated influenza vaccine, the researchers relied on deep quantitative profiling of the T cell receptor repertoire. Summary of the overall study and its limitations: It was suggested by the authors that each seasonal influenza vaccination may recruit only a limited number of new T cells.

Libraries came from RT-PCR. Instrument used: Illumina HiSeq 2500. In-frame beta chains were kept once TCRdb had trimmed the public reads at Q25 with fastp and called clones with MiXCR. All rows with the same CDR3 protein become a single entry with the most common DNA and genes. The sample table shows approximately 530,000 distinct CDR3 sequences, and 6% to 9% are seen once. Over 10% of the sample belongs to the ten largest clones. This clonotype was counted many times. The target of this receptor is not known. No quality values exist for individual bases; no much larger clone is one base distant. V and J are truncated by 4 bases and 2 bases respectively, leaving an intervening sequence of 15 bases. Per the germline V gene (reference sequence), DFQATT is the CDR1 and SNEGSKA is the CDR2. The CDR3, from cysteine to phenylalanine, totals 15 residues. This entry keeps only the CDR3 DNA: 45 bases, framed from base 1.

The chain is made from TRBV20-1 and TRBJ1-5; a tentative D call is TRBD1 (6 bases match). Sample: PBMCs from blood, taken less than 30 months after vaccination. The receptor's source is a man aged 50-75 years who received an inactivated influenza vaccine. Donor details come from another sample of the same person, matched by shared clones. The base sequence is TGCAGTGCTATACGGGACACTGATCGCAATCAGCCCCAGCATTTT. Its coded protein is CSAIRDTDRNQPQHF.